A single sample is the source of the 20 T cell receptor beta chains below, sequenced in a study of T cell responses to AZD1222 COVID-19 vaccine. Method: immunoSEQ multiplex PCR; TCRdb's copy keeps in-frame clones and lacks some. The table records 180,000 or so clones, approximately 93% of them present only once. Sequencing used peripheral blood, obtained 28 days after the second AZD1222 dose. The receptors stem from an adult who received the AZD1222 COVID-19 vaccine.

V usage is TRBV4-1 and J usage is TRBJ1-6; D not certain. Germline CDR1 and CDR2: MGHRA and YSYEKL. The CDR3 loop spans 17 amino acids. Trimming removed 0 bases at V and 6 bases at J, with 15 bases between. CDR3 DNA sequence: TGCGCCAGCAGCCAAGATAACGGGGAGTTCCGTAATTCACCCCTCCACTTT. This sequence encodes CASSQDNGEFRNSPLHF.

This clone turned up a few times. V usage is TRBV12-5 and J usage is TRBJ2-7, with D perhaps being TRBD1 or TRBD2 (6 bases each). Trimming removed 9 bases at V and 2 bases at J, with 14 bases between. This CDR3 region has 13 residues. Per the germline V gene, CDR1 is LGHNT and CDR2 is FRNRAP. CDR3 sequence reads: CASQGRSTYEQYF. The CDR3 coding sequence is TGTGCTAGCCAGGGGAGGTCTACCTACGAGCAGTACTTC.

This clone was observed once. This chain joins TRBV7-9 and TRBJ1-1; 7 bases agree with TRBD1. Germline assignment: CDR1 SEHNR and CDR2 FQNEAQ (reference sequence). V trimming: 5 bases; J trimming: 7 bases; junction bases outside the gene matches: 4. The CDR3 is 12 residues long. CDR3 loop: CASSLGQIEAFF. For the CDR3, the DNA is TGTGCCAGCAGCCTGGGACAGATTGAAGCTTTCTTT.

The chain carries TRBV2 and TRBJ1-1; 9 bases line up with TRBD1. The CDR3 is 16 residues long. V lost 7 bases, J lost 1 base, and 10 bases stayed unmatched. In germline, CDR1 is SNHLY, CDR2 FYNNEI. This CDR3 is CASTKWATGGNTEAFF. The CDR3 region has the DNA TGTGCCAGCACCAAGTGGGCGACAGGGGGGAACACTGAAGCTTTCTTT.

This clone was detected only once. The chain couples TRBV19 to TRBJ1-4; unclear D gene. CDR3 length equals 14 residues. Trimming left V 6 bases short and J 3 bases short, with 11 bases between. CDR1 and CDR2 from the germline V gene are LNHDA and SQIVND (reference sequence). CDR3 nucleotide sequence: TGTGCCAGTAGGCATATGGCTGCTAATGAAAAACTGTTTTTT. This sequence encodes CASRHMAANEKLFF.

The V and J genes are TRBV6-5 and TRBJ1-6, with D tentatively TRBD1 (5 bases). The CDR3 sequence is 16 residues long. Deletions cut 2 bases from V and 5 bases from J, with 13 bases between. Germline values: CDR1 MNHEY, CDR2 SVGAGI. DNA of the CDR3: TGTGCCAGCAGTTACCGACCCCTGGGGCATAATTCACCCCTCCACTTT. Protein: CASSYRPLGHNSPLHF.

A remark on this clone: The same CDR3 can be traced to other DNA sequences in this sample. The CDR3 DNA reads TGTGCCAGCAGTTTAGGCTATGGCTACACCTTC. Amino acids: CASSLGYGYTF. The V gene is TRBV12-3 or TRBV12-4, the J gene TRBJ1-2, with D hard to call. This CDR3 comprises 11 residues. Trimming took 1 base from V and 4 from J, leaving 1 base between them.

The chain employs TRBV4-1 and TRBJ2-7; TRBD2 matches 7 bases. This CDR3 is built from 15 residues. J gave up 0 bases and V 3 bases, and 5 bases lay outside the gene matches. Germline V CDR1 and CDR2: MGHRA, YSYEKL. CDR3 sequence: CASSQGLRGSYEQYF. The CDR3 DNA reads TGCGCCAGCAGCCAGGGACTAAGGGGCTCCTACGAGCAGTACTTC.

Only one count was recorded for this clone. The V and J genes are TRBV19 and TRBJ1-6; 7 nucleotides match TRBD1. J was trimmed by 0 bases and V by 5 bases; bases with no gene match: 7. Looked up from germline, CDR1 is LNHDA and CDR2 is SQIVND (reference sequence). This CDR3 is 17 amino acids long. CDR3 coding DNA: TGTGCCAGTAGTTTAAGACAGGGAGGCTCCTATAATTCACCCCTCCACTTT. This codes for CASSLRQGGSYNSPLHF. The variable domain in full, with the rest retrieved from reference TRBV19 and TRBJ1-6, is DGGITQSPKYLFRKEGQNVTLSCEQNLNHDAMYWYRQDPGQGLRLIYYSQIVNDFQKGDIAEGYSVSREKKESFPLTVTSAQKNPTAFYLCASSLRQGGSYNSPLHFGNGTRLTVT.

CDR3 nucleotides: TGCAGCGTTTCGACCGGGGGCTATGGCTACACCTTC. As protein: CSVSTGGYGYTF. The chain couples TRBV29-1 to TRBJ1-2; D may be TRBD1 (5 bases). Germline lookup yields CDR1 SQVTM and CDR2 ANQGSEA. This CDR3 region has 12 residues. The V end was cut by 5 bases, the J end by 4 bases, with 11 bases between.

The V gene is TRBV11-2, the J gene TRBJ2-7; D gene ambiguous. The CDR3 covers 12 residues. Deletions cut 3 bases from V and 6 bases from J, with 9 bases between. Per germline, CDR1 SGHAT and CDR2 FQNNGV. CDR3 DNA: TGTGCCAGCAGCTTCGAGTCTGGCGAGCAGTACTTC. Its translation is CASSFESGEQYF.

The chain links TRBV5-5 to TRBJ2-5; D might be TRBD1 (6 bases). Trimming removed 4 bases at V and 7 bases at J, with 14 bases between. The germline V gene has CDR1 SGHKS and CDR2 YYEKEE (reference sequence). The CDR3 contains 13 residues. The CDR3 bases are TGTGCCAGCAGCCTGGGTTTGGGGGCGACCCAGTACTTC. This gives the protein CASSLGLGATQYF.

This sequence joins TRBV6-5 and TRBJ2-7; D may correspond to TRBD1 or TRBD2 (6 bases each). Trimming took off 0 bases at V and 2 bases at J, with 8 bases between the two ends. The CDR3 extends over 14 amino acids. Germline CDR1 and CDR2: MNHEY and SVGAGI. CDR3 nucleotide sequence: TGTGCCAGCAGTTACTCGAGGGGGGCCTACGAGCAGTACTTC. Translation gives CASSYSRGAYEQYF.

The chain links TRBV18 to TRBJ2-3, with 7 bases that match TRBD2. This CDR3 is 14 amino acids long. J lost 1 base, V lost 2 bases, and 0 bases had no gene match. Germline assignment: CDR1 KGHSH and CDR2 LQKENI. The CDR3 DNA is TGTGCCAGCTCACCAGCGGGGGGCACAGATACGCAGTATTTT. This sequence encodes CASSPAGGTDTQYF.

The chain has TRBV21-1 and TRBJ1-1; the table calls TRBD1, which could not be checked here. TRBV21-1 is reported as a pseudogene. CDR3 length: 19 amino acids. As DNA, the CDR3 is TGTGCCAGCAGCTACCAAGAGACCCGAACAGGGAGATTGAACACTGAAGCTTTCTTT. This encodes CASSYQETRTGRLNTEAFF.

This chain connects TRBV19 to TRBJ2-2; TRBD1 agrees at 10 bases. Germline-derived CDR1 and CDR2 are LNHDA and SQIVND (reference sequence). Losses at the gene ends were 8 bases for V and 3 bases for J; bases not matched to a gene: 9. The CDR3 has 16 residues. CDR3 bases: TGTGCCAGTTACCGCCGGGACAGGGGTGACACCGGGGAGCTGTTTTTT. The encoded protein is CASYRRDRGDTGELFF.

V usage is TRBV27 and J usage is TRBJ2-5; TRBD2 aligns across 9 bases. Germline CDR1 is MNHEY and CDR2 is SMNVEV (reference sequence). J was trimmed by 5 bases and V by 2 bases; bases with no gene match: 6. The CDR3 loop spans 15 amino acids. The CDR3 DNA follows: TGTGCCAGCAGTTTACAAGCGGGGGGTTGGGAGACCCAGTACTTC. Encoded protein: CASSLQAGGWETQYF.

The rearrangement links TRBV20-1 to TRBJ1-1; tentative D call: TRBD1 (6 bases). The CDR3 consists of 13 residues. Germline values: CDR1 DFQATT, CDR2 SNEGSKA (reference sequence). V lost 3 bases and J lost 1, with 9 bases in between. The CDR3 sequence is CSASGQPNTEAFF. DNA of the CDR3: TGCAGTGCTAGTGGACAGCCGAACACTGAAGCTTTCTTT.

V is TRBV6-1 and J is TRBJ1-1, with a possible D match to TRBD1 (6 bases). The CDR3 runs 14 residues. Trimming stripped 1 base from V and 5 bases from J, with 11 bases between. In germline, CDR1 is MNHNS, CDR2 SASEGT. The CDR3, as DNA: TGTGCCAGCAGTGAAGACAGGAGGGGGACTGAAGCTTTCTTT. Encoded protein: CASSEDRRGTEAFF.

The V call is TRBV2, the J call TRBJ2-7; tentative D call: TRBD2 (6 bases). CDR1 is SNHLY and CDR2 is FYNNEI in the germline V gene. The CDR3 covers 14 residues. The V end was cut by 6 bases, the J end by 2 bases, with 14 bases between. CDR3 in amino acids: CASRRRGVAYEQYF. The CDR3 DNA sequence: TGTGCCAGCAGACGACGCGGGGTTGCCTACGAGCAGTACTTC.